This T cell receptor beta chain was sequenced during a study of T cell repertoires in cytomegalovirus infection. Findings and caveats of the study: Ex vivo, HLA-C-restricted CMV-specific TCR beta clonotypes prevailed over the rest of the response. Public TCR beta family frequency separated CMV-and-HLA carriers, including in an independent cohort.

This clonotype came up many times. Its antigen remains unknown. Germline CDR1 and CDR2: SGHTA and FQGNSA. The CDR3 length is 14 residues. The junction had 11 bases not matched to a gene; V was cut back by 6 bases and J by 6 bases. TCRdb redid the calling of the reads with MiXCR, one entry per CDR3 protein. The sample consists of some 400,000 distinct CDR3 sequences, 15% to 20% of them appearing once. The origin of this receptor is a human donor in good health (CMV status not recorded). Some clones in this sample may be carry-over from other donors' samples. The rearrangement links TRBV7-2 to TRBJ2-7; 7 positions match TRBD2. The sequenced sample consisted of PBMCs. The CDR3 nucleotides read TGTGCCAGCAGTCCCCAGAAAGGGAGGGCCGAGCAGTACTTC. Its protein product is CASSPQKGRAEQYF. Looking up the rest from reference TRBV7-2 and TRBJ2-7 gives the full variable domain: GAGVSQSPSNKVTEKGKDVELRCDPISGHTALYWYRQSLGQGLEFLIYFQGNSAPDKSGLPSDRFSAERTGGSVSTLTIQRTQQEDSAVYLCASSPQKGRAEQYFGPGTRLTVT.